These 7 T cell receptor beta chains were all obtained from the same sample, sequenced in a study of T cells in Graves' hyperthyroidism and ophthalmopathy. Amplification yielded TCR beta CDR3 regions, with RNA transcripts as the source. HTBI primers were the set used in a first-round RT-PCR of the TCR CDR3. In TCRdb, the multiplex PCR reads were re-called with MiXCR into one record per CDR3 protein. This sample has more than 500,000 distinct CDR3 sequences, with about a sixth found just once. Sequencing used blood. These receptors all stem from a woman in her twenties or thirties with Graves' hyperthyroidism.

A few counts support this clonotype. The chain combines TRBV5-1 with TRBJ2-7; 10 bases agree with TRBD1. V gave up 3 bases and J gave up 6 bases; unmatched junction bases: 9. From germline, CDR1 is SGHRS and CDR2 YFSETQ. The CDR3 totals 15 residues. The DNA of the CDR3 is TGCGCCAGCAGCTATATCTCCGGGACAGGGGCCGAGCAGTACTTC. The encoded protein is CASSYISGTGAEQYF.

This clonotype was detected only a few times. The J gene is TRBJ2-7, the V gene TRBV7-3; D might be TRBD2 (6 bases). The V end lost 5 bases, the J end lost 4 bases, and 18 bases lay between the germline ends. In germline, CDR1 is SGHTA, CDR2 FQGTGA. This CDR3 is 15 amino acids long. This CDR3 reads CASSRFRDLQYEQYF. Written as DNA, the CDR3 is TGTGCCAGCAGCCGATTCCGGGACTTACAATACGAGCAGTACTTC.

This clonotype was found many times. The chain uses TRBV6-1 and TRBJ1-2; 7 positions agree with TRBD1. The CDR3 contains 16 residues. Germline V gene data show CDR1 as MNHNS and CDR2 as SASEGT. The J segment lost 6 bases and the V segment lost 3 bases, leaving 13 bases of the junction unmatched. CDR3 in amino acids: CASSDPDRAIANGYTF. CDR3 bases: TGTGCCAGCAGTGACCCCGACAGGGCAATAGCCAATGGCTACACCTTC.

V gene TRBV2 combines with J gene TRBJ2-3; possibly TRBD1 or TRBD2 for D (5 bases each). Looked up from germline, CDR1 is SNHLY and CDR2 is FYNNEI. The ends were cut back, 6 bases at V and 1 base at J, with 11 bases in the middle. The CDR3 is 14 residues long. The DNA of the CDR3 is TGTGCCAGCAGGGGGGTTAGCGGCACAGATACGCAGTATTTT. Translation: CASRGVSGTDTQYF.

This clonotype occurred a few times. The chain is built from TRBV29-1 and TRBJ2-7; 8 bases agree with TRBD2. The CDR3 runs to 11 residues. The germline V gene has CDR1 SQVTM and CDR2 ANQGSEA. V lost 7 bases and J lost 9; bases outside the gene matches: 8. The CDR3 DNA is TGCAGCGGCCGAGCCGCGGGGGGGCAGTACTTC. It encodes CSGRAAGGQYF.

This clonotype was counted a few times. This rearrangement joins TRBV15 to TRBJ2-5; possibly TRBD2 for D (6 bases). With 5 bases removed from V and 4 bases from J, the gap between germline ends came to 17 bases. CDR1 LNHNV and CDR2 YYDKDF come from the germline V gene (reference sequence). The CDR3 has 15 residues. Here the CDR3 DNA reads TGTGCCACCAGCCCCCAAGGGGAGGAATCAGAGACCCAGTACTTC. Translating gives CATSPQGEESETQYF. The variable domain in full, completed from reference TRBV15 and TRBJ2-5, reads DAMVIQNPRYQVTQFGKPVTLSCSQTLNHNVMYWYQQKSSQAPKLLFHYYDKDFNNEADTPDNFQSRRPNTSFCFLDIRSPGLGDTAMYLCATSPQGEESETQYFGPGTRLLVL.

The V and J genes are TRBV5-1 and TRBJ1-1; 7 bases match TRBD1. Germline V gene sequence: CDR1 SGHRS, CDR2 YFSETQ. Losses at the gene ends were 0 bases for V and 2 bases for J; bases not matched to a gene: 4. The CDR3 is 15 residues long. CDR3 coding DNA: TGCGCCAGCAGCTTGGGGACAGGTATAAACACTGAAGCTTTCTTT. Translating it yields CASSLGTGINTEAFF.